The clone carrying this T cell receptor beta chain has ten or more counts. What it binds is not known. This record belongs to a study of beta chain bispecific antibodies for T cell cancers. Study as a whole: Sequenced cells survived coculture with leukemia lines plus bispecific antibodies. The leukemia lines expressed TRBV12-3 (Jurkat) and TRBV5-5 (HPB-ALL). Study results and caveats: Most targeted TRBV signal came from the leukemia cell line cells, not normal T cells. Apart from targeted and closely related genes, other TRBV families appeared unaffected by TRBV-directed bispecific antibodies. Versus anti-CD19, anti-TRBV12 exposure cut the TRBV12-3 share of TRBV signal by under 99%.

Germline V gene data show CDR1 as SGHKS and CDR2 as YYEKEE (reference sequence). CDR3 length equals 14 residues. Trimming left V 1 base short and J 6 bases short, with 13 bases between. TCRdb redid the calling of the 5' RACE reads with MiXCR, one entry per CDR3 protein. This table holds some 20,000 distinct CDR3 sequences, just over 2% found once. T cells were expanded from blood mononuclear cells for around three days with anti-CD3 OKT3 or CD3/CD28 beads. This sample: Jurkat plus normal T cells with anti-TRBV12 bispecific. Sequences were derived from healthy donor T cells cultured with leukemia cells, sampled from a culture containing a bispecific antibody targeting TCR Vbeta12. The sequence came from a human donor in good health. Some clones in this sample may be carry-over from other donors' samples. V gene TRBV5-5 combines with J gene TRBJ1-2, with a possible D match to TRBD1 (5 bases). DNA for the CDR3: TGTGCCAGCAGCTTGAGGGGATCCGGGGATGGCTACACCTTC. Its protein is CASSLRGSGDGYTF.